This is a list of T cell receptor beta chains from one sample in a study of T-cell reconstitution after alpha-beta-depleted transplantation in children. From the PCR reads, TCRdb called clonotypes with MiXCR, one entry per CDR3 protein. The sample shows about 870,000 distinct CDR3 sequences, roughly 15% of them seen only once. Sequencing used PBMCs, mostly from graft donor cells, obtained 360 days after TCRalphabeta/CD19-depleted stem cell transplant. The origin of the receptors is a male patient aged 10 to 17 who had a stem cell transplant for acute lymphoblastic leukemia, so the T cells may come from the graft donor. CDR3s include the opening cysteine and the closing phenylalanine or tryptophan. A D gene is named only where the DNA matches it firmly. Rows give clone size only sometimes, using once, few, many, or a class for an expanded clone.

TRBV5-1	few	TRBJ1-1	TRBD1	TGCGCCAGCAGCCCCTGGACAGGGGGCGAGGTAATAGAAGCTTTCTTT	CASSPWTGGEVIEAFF
TRBV29-1	few	TRBJ2-1	-	TGCAGCGTAGACCCGGGCGGGCTTTCCTACAATGAGCAGTTCTTC	CSVDPGGLSYNEQFF
TRBV15	-	TRBJ2-3	-	TGTGCCACCAGCAGAGTGGGGTACAGGAGGTTGGATACGCAGTATTTT	CATSRVGYRRLDTQYF
TRBV5-1	few	TRBJ2-3	TRBD2	TGCGCCAGCAGCTGGAGACTAGCGGATAGCACAGATACGCAGTATTTT	CASSWRLADSTDTQYF
TRBV29-1	few	TRBJ1-5	-	TGCAGTGTTGTCTGGAGCAGGGGCAATCAGCCCCAGCATTTT	CSVVWSRGNQPQHF
TRBV12-3/TRBV12-4	few	TRBJ2-1	TRBD2	TGTGCCAGCAGTTTTTCTGGCGAGCGGGGGTACTACAATGAGCAGTTCTTC	CASSFSGERGYYNEQFF
TRBV11-2	-	TRBJ2-1	TRBD2	TGTGCCAGCAGCTTGAGGACTAGCGGGAGGGTCGTCAATGAGCAGTTCTTC	CASSLRTSGRVVNEQFF
TRBV12-3/TRBV12-4	-	TRBJ1-1	-	TGTGCCAGCAGTTTGAGGAGTACTAACACTGAAGCTTTCTTT	CASSLRSTNTEAFF
TRBV7-3	few	TRBJ2-7	TRBD2	TGTGCCAGCAGCTTATTGTCCGGGACTAGCGGCGAGCAGTACTTC	CASSLLSGTSGEQYF
TRBV19	-	TRBJ2-3	-	TGTGCCAGTAGTATAGTGGGGACCTGGCGGGGCGCAGATACGCAGTATTTT	CASSIVGTWRGADTQYF
TRBV2	-	TRBJ2-7	-	TGTGCCAGCAGTGTATCACACTACCGGGACGCCTCCTACGAGCAGTACTTC	CASSVSHYRDASYEQYF
TRBV25-1	-	TRBJ2-5	-	TGTGCCAGCAGCTCCTGGGGAACAGGCTTCCAAGAGACCCAGTACTTC	CASSSWGTGFQETQYF
TRBV3-1	-	TRBJ2-7	TRBD2	TGTGCCAGCAGCCAAGCGGGAGGGGACGTCGAGCAGTACTTC	CASSQAGGDVEQYF
TRBV29-1	many	TRBJ2-5	-	TGCAGCGTTGAAAGTAGGAGGGAGCTTTGGGGCCAGTACTTC	CSVESRRELWGQYF
TRBV2	few	TRBJ2-2	-	TGTGCCAGCATTGGGGACACCGGGGAGCTGTTTTTT	CASIGDTGELFF
TRBV20-1	few	TRBJ2-5	-	TGCAGTGCTAGAGAAACCACTATAGACTGGGAGACCCAGTACTTC	CSARETTIDWETQYF
TRBV12-3/TRBV12-4	-	TRBJ2-5	TRBD2	TGTGCCAGCAGTCCCCCCCCTGGGCGGGAGGCCGGGGAGACCCAGTACTTC	CASSPPPGREAGETQYF
TRBV4-1	-	TRBJ1-4	-	TGCGCCAGCAGCCAAGCTCGGGGTTCTGAAAAACTGTTTTTT	CASSQARGSEKLFF
TRBV3-1	-	TRBJ1-1	-	TGTGCCAGCAGCCAAGGAAGTGGACACTTAGGAGGAGCTTTCTTT	CASSQGSGHLGGAFF
TRBV13	few	TRBJ2-7	TRBD2	TGTGCCAGCAGCTTAGTGCTAGCGGGGAACACAAGGAGCTCCTACGAGCAGTACTTC	CASSLVLAGNTRSSYEQYF
TRBV5-1	-	TRBJ2-4	-	TGCGCCAGCAGCCCGGGCCATTACATTCAGTACTTC	CASSPGHYIQYF
TRBV13	-	TRBJ2-3	TRBD2	TGTGCCAGCAGCTCGTATCAACTAGCGGGAGGGACAGATACGCAGTATTTT	CASSSYQLAGGTDTQYF
TRBV5-1	many	TRBJ2-1	TRBD1	TGCGCCAGCAGCTTGACAGGGGGCCCGGTGGCGCAGTTCTTC	CASSLTGGPVAQFF
TRBV5-1	-	TRBJ2-7	TRBD1	TGCGCCAGCAGTTCCGGGACAGGGGGCTTCTCCTACTCCTACGAGCAGTACTTC	CASSSGTGGFSYSYEQYF
TRBV7-9	many	TRBJ2-1	TRBD2	TGTGCCAGCAGCTTGTCCGGGACTAGCTCCGGAGAGCAGTTCTTC	CASSLSGTSSGEQFF
TRBV6-5	few	TRBJ1-1	TRBD1	TGTGCCAGCAGTTATGACAGGGGGCCAAACACTGAAGCTTTCTTT	CASSYDRGPNTEAFF
TRBV29-1	-	TRBJ2-5	TRBD1	TGCAGCGTTGGACAGGGGGAGGAGACCCAGTACTTC	CSVGQGEETQYF
TRBV24-1	many	TRBJ2-2	TRBD2	TGTGCCACCGGACTAGACACCGGGGAGCTGTTTTTT	CATGLDTGELFF
TRBV12-3/TRBV12-4	-	TRBJ2-7	-	TGTGCCAGCAGTAATAGGGGGTTGCTTCACTCCTACGAGCAGTACTTC	CASSNRGLLHSYEQYF
TRBV4-1	-	TRBJ2-7	TRBD2	TGCGCCAGCAGCCAAGCCCGACTAGCGTACGAGCAGTACTTC	CASSQARLAYEQYF
TRBV27	-	TRBJ2-1	TRBD2	TGTGCCAGCACCCCGGGACTAGCAGCGGATGAGCAGTTCTTC	CASTPGLAADEQFF
TRBV6-2/TRBV6-3	few	TRBJ2-1	TRBD2	TGTGCCAGCAGCCTCACTAGCGTTGTGTTCTACAATGAGCAGTTCTTC	CASSLTSVVFYNEQFF
TRBV4-1	few	TRBJ2-2	-	TGCGCCAGCAGCCAAGATCCCGGGAATCTCCCCGGGGAGCTGTTTTTT	CASSQDPGNLPGELFF
TRBV5-5	-	TRBJ2-1	-	TGTGCCAGCAGCTTGCGGGTGACAGGCGGGAAGGATGAGCAGTTCTTC	CASSLRVTGGKDEQFF
TRBV27	few	TRBJ1-2	-	TGTGCCAGCAGTAGTACGGGAGGCTATGGCTACACCTTC	CASSSTGGYGYTF
TRBV20-1	many	TRBJ2-3	-	TGCAGTGTTCACAGACGACCTGATACGCAGTATTTT	CSVHRRPDTQYF
TRBV7-9	-	TRBJ1-1	-	TGTGCCAGCAGCTTAGGTCTGGGAAGGACTGAAGCTTTCTTT	CASSLGLGRTEAFF
TRBV12-3/TRBV12-4	few	TRBJ2-5	-	TGTGCCAGCAGTCCCTCCCCGGGGGCGGGTGGGCCCGAGACCCAGTACTTC	CASSPSPGAGGPETQYF
TRBV5-1	-	TRBJ1-1	-	TGCGCCAGCAGCGTGGCCGGGCCCTGGAGTACTGAAGCTTTCTTT	CASSVAGPWSTEAFF
TRBV12-3/TRBV12-4	many	TRBJ1-5	-	TGTGCCAGCAGTTCCCTTCAGGGCTCAGGGCAGCCCCAGCATTTT	CASSSLQGSGQPQHF
TRBV4-1	few	TRBJ2-7	TRBD2	TGCGCCAGCAGCCAGGTCTGGACTAGCGGCGCCTACGAGCAGTACTTC	CASSQVWTSGAYEQYF
TRBV5-1	many	TRBJ2-7	-	TGCGCCAGCAGCTTTAAGGGAAGCTCCTACGAGCAGTACTTC	CASSFKGSSYEQYF
TRBV5-1	few	TRBJ2-1	-	TGCGCCAGCAGCGTAGGTCCGGTGACTAGAGATGGGTCCTACAATGAGCAGTTCTTC	CASSVGPVTRDGSYNEQFF
TRBV11-3	few	TRBJ2-1	TRBD2	TGTGCCAGCAGCTTAGAGAGGTCTGCGGGAGGGCTATTCTTC	CASSLERSAGGLFF
TRBV7-9	-	TRBJ2-5	-	TGTGCCAGCAGCTCAGCCGGGGCAGAGACCCAGTACTTC	CASSSAGAETQYF
TRBV5-1	-	TRBJ1-3	-	TGCGCCAGCAGCTCAACAGATTACGGAAACACCATATATTTT	CASSSTDYGNTIYF
TRBV12-3/TRBV12-4	many	TRBJ2-3	-	TGTGCCAGCAGTTTCGGCGGGGCTAGATGGGATACGCAGTATTTT	CASSFGGARWDTQYF
TRBV14	few	TRBJ2-7	TRBD2	TGTGCCAGCAGCCAAGTGAAAGCACTAGCGGGTTTCTACGAGCAGTACTTC	CASSQVKALAGFYEQYF
TRBV12-3/TRBV12-4	few	TRBJ2-7	TRBD2	TGTGCCAGCAGTTTACGGCGGGAGTATTACGAGCAGTACTTC	CASSLRREYYEQYF
TRBV5-1	few	TRBJ2-7	-	TGCGCCAGCAGCTTGCAGCCGGACATCTTGAGGGACGAGCAGTACTTC	CASSLQPDILRDEQYF
TRBV2	few	TRBJ2-1	TRBD2	TGTGCCAGCATCTGGCGGGGGTACAATGAGCAGTTCTTC	CASIWRGYNEQFF
TRBV4-1	few	TRBJ1-4	-	TGCGCCAGCAGCCCCCGTCGATTTAATGAAAAACTGTTTTTT	CASSPRRFNEKLFF
TRBV7-6	-	TRBJ2-5	TRBD2	TGTGCCAGCAGCGGGCCGGGACTAGCGGACCAAGAGACCCAGTACTTC	CASSGPGLADQETQYF
TRBV7-6	few	TRBJ1-4	TRBD1	TGTGCCAGCAGCTTAATAAGTCCCCGGGACAGGGGCGAAAAACTGTTTTTT	CASSLISPRDRGEKLFF
TRBV12-3/TRBV12-4	few	TRBJ2-1	TRBD1	TGTGCCAGCAGTTCCAGGGGGCTTGAGTTCTTC	CASSSRGLEFF